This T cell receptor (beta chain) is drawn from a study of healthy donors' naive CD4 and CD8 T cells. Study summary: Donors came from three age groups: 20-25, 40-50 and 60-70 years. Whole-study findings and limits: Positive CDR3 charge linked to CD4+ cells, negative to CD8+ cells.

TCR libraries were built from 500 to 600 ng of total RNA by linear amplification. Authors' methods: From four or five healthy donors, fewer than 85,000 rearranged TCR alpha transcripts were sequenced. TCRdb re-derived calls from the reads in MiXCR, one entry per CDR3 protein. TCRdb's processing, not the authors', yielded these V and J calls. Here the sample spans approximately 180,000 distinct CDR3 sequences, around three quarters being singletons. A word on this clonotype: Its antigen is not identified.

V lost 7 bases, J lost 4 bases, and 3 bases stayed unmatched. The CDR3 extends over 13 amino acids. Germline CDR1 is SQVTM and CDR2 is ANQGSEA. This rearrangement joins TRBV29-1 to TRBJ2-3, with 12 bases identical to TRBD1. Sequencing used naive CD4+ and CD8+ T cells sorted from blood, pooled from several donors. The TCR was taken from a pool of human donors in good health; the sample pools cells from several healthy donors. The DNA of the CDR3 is TGCAGCGCCAGGGACAGGGGGCCAGATACGCAGTATTTT. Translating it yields CSARDRGPDTQYF.